This paragraph reports one T cell receptor (beta chain). The antigen is undetermined. The donors were adults (healthy and HIV-negative) with no recent acute infections or vaccinations. The assay was immunoSEQ multiplex PCR, and TCRdb's table has in-frame clones only and misses some. The sample has some 1,400,000 clones; 95% to 97% are singletons. The data originate from a study of shared clonotypes between healthy human individuals. This CDR3 comprises 14 residues. The V and J ends lost 6 bases and 2 bases respectively, with 14 bases between them. The germline CDR1 and CDR2 sequences are MDHEN and SYDVKM. Findings of the study overall: Unshared clonotypes carried lower generation probabilities than those common to all four donors.

The sequence derives from a man aged 25 to 45 in good health. Sequenced: naive CD4+ T cells sorted from blood. The subset was: CD45RA+ positively selected. This chain joins TRBV28 and TRBJ2-7; the D gene is possibly TRBD1 (6 bases). CDR3 nucleotide sequence: TGTGCCAGCAGCAGGGGCGGAGCAACCTACGAGCAGTACTTC. Translated: CASSRGGATYEQYF.